The 10 T cell receptor beta chains below all came from one sample that was sequenced in a study of blood T cells in healthy people across ages. Together with a sample-barcoded 5' primer, a J-beta primer mix was included in a second PCR lasting about 6 to 11 cycles. MiXCR, applied by TCRdb to the 5' RACE reads, yields one record per CDR3 protein. This sample has 750,000 to 950,000 distinct CDR3 sequences; roughly 50% occur once, and the top ten carry under 50%. Sample: blood. The receptor set was obtained from a man older than 75 in good health.

This clonotype was seen once. The chain is built from TRBV9 and TRBJ2-1; D assignment may be TRBD1 or TRBD2 (5 bases each). CDR1 and CDR2 from the germline V gene are SGDLS and YYNGEE. With 6 bases removed from V and 8 bases from J, the gap between germline ends came to 15 bases. The CDR3 is 13 residues long. The CDR3 DNA reads as TGTGCCAGCAACCCTCGGGGCCAGTATGAGCAGTTCTTC. Its translation is CASNPRGQYEQFF.

A few counts support this clonotype. The rearrangement joins TRBV20-1 to TRBJ1-6, with a weak D call TRBD1 (6 bases). The CDR3 is made up of 13 amino acids. V dropped 4 bases and J dropped 9 bases, with 13 bases sitting between them. Germline values: CDR1 DFQATT, CDR2 SNEGSKA (reference sequence). The CDR3 here is CSAIPTGRSPLHF. CDR3 nucleotide sequence: TGCAGTGCTATTCCTACAGGGCGTTCACCCCTCCACTTT.

CDR3 region: CASSQVQGDGYTF. In DNA form, the CDR3 reads TGTGCCAGCAGCCAAGTACAGGGTGATGGCTACACCTTC. The chain joins TRBV14 to TRBJ1-2; a possible D gene is TRBD1 (6 bases). Trimming took off 1 base at V and 6 bases at J, with 9 bases between the two ends. CDR3 length: 13 residues. Germline V gene sequence: CDR1 SGHDN, CDR2 FVKESK.

CDR3 sequence reads: CASSLGLAGPEQYF. The CDR3 region has the DNA TGTGCCAGCAGCTTAGGACTAGCGGGACCCGAGCAGTACTTC. This chain uses TRBV7-9 with TRBJ2-5, with 11 bases fitting TRBD2. The J call may not be correct, given that the DNA end is closer to TRBJ2-7. The CDR3 length is 14 residues. CDR1 SEHNR and CDR2 FQNEAQ come from the germline V gene (reference sequence).

A few counts support this clonotype. V usage is TRBV2 and J usage is TRBJ2-4, with 10 positions matching TRBD2. Germline CDR1 and CDR2: SNHLY and FYNNEI. This CDR3 spans 13 amino acids. Trimming at V came to 5 bases and at J to 8 bases, leaving 3 bases not matched to a gene. This CDR3 reads CASSPLAGYIQYF. For the CDR3, the DNA is TGTGCCAGCAGTCCACTAGCGGGGTACATTCAGTACTTC. The full variable domain, its missing parts supplied by reference TRBV2 and TRBJ2-4, is EPEVTQTPSHQVTQMGQEVILRCVPISNHLYFYWYRQILGQKVEFLVSFYNNEISEKSEIFDDQFSVERPDGSNFTLKIRSTKLEDSAMYFCASSPLAGYIQYFGAGTRLSVL.

The V and J genes are TRBV7-9 and TRBJ1-1; D may be TRBD1 (6 bases). This CDR3 is 15 amino acids long. Germline CDR1 SEHNR, CDR2 FQNEAQ (reference sequence). Trimming removed 5 bases at V and 4 bases at J, with 17 bases between. The CDR3 protein is CASSKSQGRVTEAFF. The CDR3 coding sequence is TGTGCCAGCAGCAAAAGTCAGGGGCGTGTCACTGAAGCTTTCTTT.

The chain employs TRBV4-1 and TRBJ2-5; tentatively, D is TRBD1 or TRBD2 (5 bases each). The CDR3 covers 16 residues. The V gene lost 1 base and the J gene lost 2 bases, with 14 bases spanning the gap. Germline CDR1 is MGHRA and CDR2 is YSYEKL. The CDR3 spells CASSQGSGTAQETQYF. Here the CDR3 DNA reads TGCGCCAGCAGCCAAGGCTCGGGGACGGCGCAAGAGACCCAGTACTTC.

The V gene is TRBV7-2, the J gene TRBJ2-5; D unresolved. Looked up from germline, CDR1 is SGHTA and CDR2 is FQGNSA. Deletions cut 5 bases from V and 13 bases from J, with 20 bases between. This CDR3 comprises 13 residues. CDR3 in DNA: TGTGCCAGCAGCCCTCGAGCCAGCCCCGTCCCGTACTTC. Encoded protein: CASSPRASPVPYF.

This clonotype was recorded a few times. The rearrangement joins TRBV20-1 to TRBJ2-4, with D unclear. Trimming left V 6 bases short and J 8 bases short, with 20 bases between. CDR1 and CDR2 (germline): DFQATT, SNEGSKA (reference sequence). CDR3 length: 14 residues. The CDR3 here is CSASVAPFDYIQYF. CDR3 nucleotide sequence: TGCAGTGCCTCAGTCGCCCCGTTTGATTACATTCAGTACTTC.

This clonotype has more than one count but fewer than ten. The chain joins TRBV7-9 to TRBJ2-7; TRBD2 matches 8 bases. The CDR3 is 18 amino acids. The germline gives CDR1 SEHNR, CDR2 FQNEAQ (reference sequence). J was trimmed by 7 bases and V by 1 base; bases with no gene match: 18. The CDR3 DNA is TGTGCCAGCAGCTTAGGAGCACTACGAGGACGGGAGGGCGAAGAGCAGTACTTC. This translates into CASSLGALRGREGEEQYF.